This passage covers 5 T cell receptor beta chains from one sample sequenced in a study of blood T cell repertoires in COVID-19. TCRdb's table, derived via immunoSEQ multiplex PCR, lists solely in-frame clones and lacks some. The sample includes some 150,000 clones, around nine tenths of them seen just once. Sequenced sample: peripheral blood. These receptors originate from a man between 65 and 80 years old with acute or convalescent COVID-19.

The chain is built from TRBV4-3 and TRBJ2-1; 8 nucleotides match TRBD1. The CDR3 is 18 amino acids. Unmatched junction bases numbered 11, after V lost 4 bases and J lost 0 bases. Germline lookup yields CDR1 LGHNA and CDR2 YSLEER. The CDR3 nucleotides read TGCGCCAGCAGCCCTCATGCCCGGACAGGGATCTCCTACAATGAGCAGTTCTTC. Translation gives CASSPHARTGISYNEQFF.

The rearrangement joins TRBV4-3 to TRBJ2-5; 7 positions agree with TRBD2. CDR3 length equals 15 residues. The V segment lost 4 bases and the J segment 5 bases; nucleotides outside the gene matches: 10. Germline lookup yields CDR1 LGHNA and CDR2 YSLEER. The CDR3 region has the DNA TGCGCCAGCAGCCTCCGAGGTGGGGGAGGGGAGACCCAGTACTTC. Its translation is CASSLRGGGGETQYF.

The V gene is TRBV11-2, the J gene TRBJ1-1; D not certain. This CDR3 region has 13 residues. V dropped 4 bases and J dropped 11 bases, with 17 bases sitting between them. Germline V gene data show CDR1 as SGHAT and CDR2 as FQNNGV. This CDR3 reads CASSSPRSLSAFF. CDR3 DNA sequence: TGTGCCAGCAGCTCTCCCCGTTCGTTGTCGGCTTTCTTT.

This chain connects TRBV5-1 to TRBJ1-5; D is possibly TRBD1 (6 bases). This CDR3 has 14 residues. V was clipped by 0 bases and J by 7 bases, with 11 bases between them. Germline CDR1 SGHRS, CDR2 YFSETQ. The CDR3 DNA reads TGCGCCAGCAGCTTGGGGGGGCAGTACCAGCCCCAGCATTTT. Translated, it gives CASSLGGQYQPQHF.

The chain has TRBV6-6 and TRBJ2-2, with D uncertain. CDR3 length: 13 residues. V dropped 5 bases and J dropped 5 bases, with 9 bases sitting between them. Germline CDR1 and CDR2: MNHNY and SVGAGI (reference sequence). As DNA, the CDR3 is TGTGCCAGCAGTGTGACACTGACCGGGGAGCTGTTTTTT. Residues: CASSVTLTGELFF.